The 31 T cell receptor beta chains listed next were all sequenced from one sample in a study of metastatic and nonmetastatic thyroid tumors. TCRdb re-called clones from the PCR reads using MiXCR. The sample includes approximately 24,000 clones, about 21% of them seen just once. Every patient underwent thyroid surgery untreated. The sequenced sample consisted of blood. The receptor source for this set is a male donor with papillary thyroid cancer or a benign thyroid nodule (not recorded which). Some clones in this sample may be carry-over from other donors' samples.

This clone was seen a handful of times. This may be a read error, as it is one base from a much larger clone. This chain links TRBV6-4 with TRBJ2-2, with D maybe TRBD1 (6 bases). Germline CDR1 MRHNA, CDR2 SNTAGT. The CDR3 is made up of 16 amino acids. V gave up 3 bases and J gave up 4 bases, with 15 bases separating them. The CDR3 DNA sequence: TGTGCCAGCAGTGAGTCGGTACAGGGACCCACCGGGGAGCTGTTTTTT. This encodes CASSESVQGPTGELFF.

J is TRBJ2-7 and V is TRBV5-5; weak D call: TRBD1 (6 bases). This CDR3 region has 15 residues. V lost 0 bases, J lost 4 bases, and 14 bases lay in between. Germline CDR1 reads SGHKS; CDR2 reads YYEKEE (reference sequence). In DNA form, the CDR3 reads TGTGCCAGCAGCTTGGCCAGAGGACAGAATTACGAGCAGTACTTC. Amino acid sequence: CASSLARGQNYEQYF.

In this sample, this clone turned up many times. The rearrangement uses TRBV30 and TRBJ2-7; D may be TRBD1 or TRBD2 (6 bases each). CDR1 is GTSNPN and CDR2 is SVGIG in the germline V gene (reference sequence). This CDR3 spans 13 amino acids. Trimming cost V 1 base and J 5 bases, with 12 bases left between them. The CDR3 coding sequence is TGTGCCTGGAGTGCCGAGGGGGGCCACGAGCAGTACTTC. Residues: CAWSAEGGHEQYF.

This clone was detected many times. This chain links TRBV10-2 with TRBJ2-7; D uncertain. The V gene's germline CDR1 is WSHSY and CDR2 SAAADI. This CDR3 is 13 amino acids long. Trimming took 4 bases from V and 4 from J, leaving 11 bases between them. This CDR3 is CASSVGQLYEQYF. CDR3 in DNA: TGCGCCAGCAGTGTAGGCCAGCTTTACGAGCAGTACTTC.

Ten or more counts support this clone. The V gene is TRBV24-1, the J gene TRBJ2-3; 10 positions agree with TRBD1. After removal of 2 bases from V and 5 bases from J, the junction contained 6 bases not matched to a gene. Germline CDR1 is KGHDR and CDR2 is SFDVKD. This CDR3 region has 16 residues. The CDR3 region is CATSDSGDRGGDTQYF. CDR3 nucleotides: TGTGCCACCAGTGATTCAGGGGACAGGGGCGGAGATACGCAGTATTTT.

A remark on this clone: Germline and junction disagree at one end, which may indicate a read error. The chain joins TRBV28 to TRBJ2-7; D perhaps matches TRBD1 (5 bases). This CDR3 spans 12 amino acids. Per the germline V gene, CDR1 is MDHEN and CDR2 is SYDVKM. The CDR3 region has the DNA TGTGCCAGCGCCACCCAGGGTTACGATAAGCGCTTC. Amino acids: CASATQGYDKRF. Filled out from reference TRBV28 and TRBJ2-7, the complete variable domain reads DVKVTQSSRYLVKRTGEKVFLECVQDMDHENMFWYRQDPGLGLRLIYFSYDVKMKEKGDIPEGYSVSREKKERFSLILESASTNQTSMYLCASATQGYDKRFGPGTRLTVT.

This clone was found a few times. The chain combines TRBV2 with TRBJ1-4; no reliable D call. Trimming stripped 4 bases from V and 5 bases from J, with 8 bases between. CDR1 is SNHLY, CDR2 FYNNEI, per germline. The CDR3 is made up of 13 amino acids. CDR3 in amino acids: CASSGWNNEKLFF. The CDR3, as DNA: TGTGCCAGCAGTGGGTGGAACAATGAAAAACTGTTTTTT.

The table lists this clone with many counts. The V gene is TRBV20-1, the J gene TRBJ1-2, with 9 bases lining up with TRBD1. J lost 2 bases, V lost 4 bases, and 8 bases had no gene match. CDR1 is DFQATT and CDR2 is SNEGSKA in the germline V gene (reference sequence). This CDR3 region has 15 residues. The DNA for the CDR3 is TGCAGTGCTAAACAGGGGGCGACGGGAAACTATGGCTACACCTTC. Amino acid sequence: CSAKQGATGNYGYTF.

The sample holds a few counts of this clone. The junction departs from germline at one end; a sequencing error may be responsible. The rearrangement joins TRBV25-1 to TRBJ2-3, with 10 nucleotides matching TRBD2. The V gene's germline CDR1 is MGHDK and CDR2 SYGVNS. This CDR3 region has 17 residues. CDR3 residues: CASGNTTSGISTDTQYF. For the CDR3, the DNA is TGTGCCAGCGGAAACACCACTAGCGGGATTAGCACTGATACGCAGTATTTT.

This rearrangement joins TRBV5-1 to TRBJ1-3; no clear D gene. V lost 0 bases, J lost 1 base, and 8 bases lay in between. This CDR3 spans 15 amino acids. Germline lookup yields CDR1 SGHRS and CDR2 YFSETQ. The CDR3 reads CASSLGSISGNTIYF. The CDR3 DNA is TGCGCCAGCAGCTTGGGGTCCATTTCTGGAAACACCATATATTTT.

This clone was detected many times. The chain joins TRBV24-1 to TRBJ1-4; 11 bases are a match to TRBD1. Per the germline V gene, CDR1 is KGHDR and CDR2 is SFDVKD. This CDR3 has 15 amino acids. V trimming: 5 bases; J trimming: 8 bases; junction bases outside the gene matches: 6. The CDR3, as DNA: TGTGCCACCAGTGCCCCGGGACAGGGGGAGGAAAAACTGTTTTTT. Translating it yields CATSAPGQGEEKLFF.

This clone was seen a few times. The rearrangement links TRBV27 to TRBJ2-2; D might be TRBD1 or TRBD2, each matching 5 bases. The V end was cut by 8 bases, the J end by 0 bases, with 22 bases between. Germline V gene lookup returns CDR1 MNHEY and CDR2 SMNVEV (reference sequence). This CDR3 has 18 amino acids. CDR3 coding DNA: TGTGCCAGCCGTACCCGGGGCTTGGCAGCTACGAACACCGGGGAGCTGTTTTTT. This sequence encodes CASRTRGLAATNTGELFF.

In its sample, this clone was seen a few times. This chain connects TRBV6-2 or TRBV6-3 to TRBJ1-5, with D maybe TRBD1 (6 bases). There are 14 residues in the CDR3. Germline-derived CDR1 and CDR2 are MNHEY and SVGEGT. Trimming left V 7 bases short and J 3 bases short, with 13 bases between. The CDR3: CASTYGQINQPQHF. The DNA of the CDR3 is TGTGCCAGCACCTACGGACAGATCAATCAGCCCCAGCATTTT.

Many counts were recorded for this clone. Other DNA variants within this sample encode the same CDR3. V is TRBV20-1 and J is TRBJ2-3; D remains ambiguous. The CDR3 extends over 16 amino acids. Germline CDR1 reads DFQATT; CDR2 reads SNEGSKA (reference sequence). V was cut by 0 bases and J by 2 bases, with 15 bases left in between. CDR3 nucleotides: TGCAGTGCTAGAGATAGGGCTGGGCTTACCACAGATACGCAGTATTTT. The encoded protein is CSARDRAGLTTDTQYF.

Concerning this clone itself: The junction departs from the called germline gene at one end, perhaps through a read error. Other DNA sequences in this specimen translate into the identical CDR3. This chain joins TRBV18 and TRBJ1-2; TRBD1 agrees at 7 bases. The germline V gene has CDR1 KGHSH and CDR2 LQKENI. The CDR3 loop spans 13 amino acids. The CDR3 DNA reads as TGTGCCAGCTCACCGACAGGGTGGCTAGGGAACCGCTTC. Translated: CASSPTGWLGNRF.

The chain employs TRBV20-1 and TRBJ1-5; tentative D call: TRBD1 (5 bases). Germline CDR1 is DFQATT and CDR2 is SNEGSKA (reference sequence). This CDR3 is 15 amino acids long. The germline V and J ends were trimmed by 0 bases and 3 bases, with 12 bases remaining between them. The CDR3 DNA reads as TGCAGTGCTAGAGATCTTGGGGCCTTCAATCAGCCCCAGCATTTT. This translates into CSARDLGAFNQPQHF.

As regards this clone: A much larger clone sits a single nucleotide away, making a read error possible. This rearrangement joins TRBV15 to TRBJ2-1; TRBD2 matches at 12 bases. The CDR3 is made up of 13 amino acids. The junction had 5 bases not matched to a gene; V was cut back by 7 bases and J by 10 bases. Looked up from germline, CDR1 is LNHNV and CDR2 is YYDKDF (reference sequence). CDR3 DNA sequence: TGTGCCACCATCCGGACTAGCGGGAACGAGCAGTTCTTC. It translates to CATIRTSGNEQFF.

This clone was seen repeatedly, ten times or more. The chain combines TRBV12-3 or TRBV12-4 with TRBJ2-5; possible D gene TRBD2, 5 bases. The CDR3 sequence is 14 residues long. V lost 6 bases to trimming and J lost 3 bases, with 14 bases between them. CDR3 region: CASSRTGKKETQYF. The CDR3 region has the DNA TGTGCCAGCAGCAGGACCGGGAAAAAAGAGACCCAGTACTTC.

This clone was observed a few times. One junction end disagrees with the germline gene, perhaps due to a read error. The CDR3 is CASSTLNQTQHF. As DNA, the CDR3 is TGTGCCAGTAGTACTTTGAATCAGACCCAGCATTTT. The chain links TRBV19 to TRBJ1-5; D is uncertain. The CDR3 has 12 residues. Germline assignment: CDR1 LNHDA and CDR2 SQIVND (reference sequence).

This clone was counted many times. The chain joins TRBV28 to TRBJ2-7, with TRBD1 matching 7 bases. The CDR3 is 13 amino acids. Looked up from germline, CDR1 is MDHEN and CDR2 is SYDVKM. The V segment lost 6 bases and the J segment 2 bases; nucleotides outside the gene matches: 4. The chain's CDR3 is CASSDRDPYEQYF. The CDR3 nucleotides read TGTGCCAGCAGCGACAGGGATCCCTACGAGCAGTACTTC.

This clone was found a few times. This sequence may be a read error, since a much larger clone differs from it by one base. J is TRBJ1-5 and V is TRBV12-3 or TRBV12-4; 10 positions match TRBD1. The V and J ends lost 3 bases and 3 bases, in that order; junction bases with no gene match: 17. There are 20 residues in the CDR3. The CDR3 region is CASSFRTGTGEVYNNQPQHF. The CDR3 bases are TGTGCCAGCAGTTTCAGGACCGGGACAGGGGAGGTTTATAACAATCAGCCCCAGCATTTT.

The rearrangement joins TRBV6-1 to TRBJ2-1; 7 nucleotides agree with TRBD1. CDR1 MNHNS and CDR2 SASEGT come from the germline V gene. The CDR3 is 15 amino acids. The junction had 12 bases not matched to a gene; V was cut back by 9 bases and J by 4 bases. The CDR3 bases are TGTGCCAGGAGTCGGGGACAGCGAGCATACAATGAGCAGTTCTTC. It specifies CARSRGQRAYNEQFF.

This clone was counted a single time. The chain has TRBV11-2 and TRBJ2-7; 9 bases fit TRBD2. The CDR3 has 18 residues. V dropped 1 base and J dropped 4; count of bases not matched to a gene: 14. CDR1 is SGHAT and CDR2 is FQNNGV in the germline V gene. CDR3 DNA: TGTGCCAGCAGCTTAGTTGGTGGGGTAGCGGGAGAGACTTACGAGCAGTACTTC. Translating it yields CASSLVGGVAGETYEQYF.

A word on this clone: A much larger clone lies a single base off, so this may be a read error. Because the CDR3 is missing its conserved closing phenylalanine or tryptophan, this is likely a read error. The chain employs TRBV19 and TRBJ2-6; D is undetermined. CDR3 length equals 16 residues. Looked up from germline, CDR1 is LNHDA and CDR2 is SQIVND (reference sequence). V was clipped by 1 base and J by 2 bases, with 9 bases between them. CDR3 DNA sequence: TGTGCCAGTAGTATAGCCCGGCTCGCTGGGGCCAACGTCCTGACTTCC. Its protein product is CASSIARLAGANVLTS.

Notes on this clone: A much larger clone sits a single nucleotide away, making a read error possible. The chain couples TRBV9 to TRBJ2-7; D is perhaps TRBD1 or TRBD2 (5 bases each). The CDR3 sequence is 14 residues long. Germline V lookup: CDR1 SGDLS, CDR2 YYNGEE. The CDR3 DNA reads TGTGCCAGCAGCGGGGACCCGGGCGGTTACGAGCGGTACTTC. Encoded protein: CASSGDPGGYERYF.

This chain connects TRBV5-1 to TRBJ2-7; TRBD2 is a possible D gene (7 bases). Trimming removed 0 bases at V and 2 bases at J, with 21 bases between. The germline V gene has CDR1 SGHRS and CDR2 YFSETQ. The length of the CDR3 is 18 residues. As DNA, the CDR3 is TGCGCCAGCAGCTTGGCTGAGGGGGGGCGAGGGAATCCCTACGAGCAGTACTTC. It is translated as CASSLAEGGRGNPYEQYF.

This clone turned up a few times. This may stem from a read error, because a much larger clone lies one nucleotide away. The rearrangement joins TRBV10-2 to TRBJ2-2, with 8 bases lining up with TRBD1. Per the germline V gene, CDR1 is WSHSY and CDR2 is SAAADI. Trimming took 6 bases from V and 1 from J; bases not matched to a gene: 7. This CDR3 region has 16 residues. The CDR3 nucleotides are TGCGCCAGCAGCAATGACAGGGGAGAGAACACCGGGGAGCTGTTTTTT. It is translated as CASSNDRGENTGELFF.

V is TRBV12-3 or TRBV12-4 and J is TRBJ2-5, with 7 bases fitting TRBD2. J gave up 2 bases and V 5 bases, and 5 bases lay outside the gene matches. The CDR3 is 14 amino acids. The CDR3 coding sequence is TGTGCCAGCAGTGAGGGACTAACACAAGAGACCCAGTACTTC. Its translation: CASSEGLTQETQYF.

This clone was detected only a few times. The chain recombines TRBV24-1 with TRBJ2-7; tentative D call: TRBD1 (6 bases). The V gene's germline CDR1 is KGHDR and CDR2 SFDVKD. The germline V and J ends were trimmed by 2 bases and 6 bases, with 10 bases remaining between them. CDR3 length: 13 amino acids. CDR3 sequence: CATSDCRGCEQYF. The CDR3 DNA is TGTGCCACCAGTGATTGTAGGGGGTGCGAGCAGTACTTC.

Ten or more counts support this clone. The rearrangement uses TRBV28 and TRBJ2-6; D is unresolved. CDR1 MDHEN and CDR2 SYDVKM come from the germline V gene. Trimming took 8 bases from V and 1 from J, leaving 6 bases between them. This CDR3 has 13 residues. The CDR3 DNA reads TGTGCCAGCGAAACTTCTGGGGCCAACGTCCTGACTTTC. This encodes CASETSGANVLTF.

This chain joins TRBV10-1 and TRBJ2-1; 10 bases fit TRBD1. The CDR3 has 14 residues. V was pared by 6 bases and J by 6 bases, with 5 bases of the junction left unmatched. Germline values: CDR1 WNHNN, CDR2 SYGVQD (reference sequence). The DNA for the CDR3 is TGCGCCAGCAGCGGTTGGACAGGGGGCAATGAGCAGTTCTTC. Protein product: CASSGWTGGNEQFF.